The rows below give T cell receptor beta chains drawn from one sample of a study of blood T cell repertoires in COVID-19. Using immunoSEQ multiplex PCR, the repertoire was profiled, and TCRdb retains in-frame clones only, with some absent. This sample has just under 350,000 clones, with more than 70% found just once. The specimen was peripheral blood. All receptors derive from a woman in her 70s with COVID-19, enrolled during active disease. Each CDR3 is given with its conserved first and last residue. D genes are given only for firm matches. The size field is filled for only some rows; it gives once, few, many or a size class.

J gene: TRBJ1-2; D gene: -; clone size: -; V gene: TRBV6-1; CDR3 protein: CASSEDRTDYGYTF; CDR3 DNA: TGTGCCAGCAGTGAAGACAGGACGGACTATGGCTACACCTTC
J gene: TRBJ2-3; D gene: -; clone size: -; V gene: TRBV29-1; CDR3 protein: CSVEAGAMADTQYF; CDR3 DNA: TGCAGCGTTGAGGCAGGGGCTATGGCAGATACGCAGTATTTT
J gene: TRBJ1-6; D gene: TRBD1; clone size: -; V gene: TRBV28; CDR3 protein: CASRERAGGSPLHF; CDR3 DNA: TGTGCCAGCAGAGAGAGGGCAGGGGGATCACCCCTCCACTTT
J gene: TRBJ1-1; D gene: TRBD1; clone size: -; V gene: TRBV15; CDR3 protein: CATSRETGGYTEAFF; CDR3 DNA: TGTGCCACCAGCAGAGAAACAGGGGGGTACACTGAAGCTTTCTTT
J gene: TRBJ2-7; D gene: -; clone size: -; V gene: TRBV6-5; CDR3 protein: CASSYRGATYEQYF; CDR3 DNA: TGTGCCAGCAGTTATCGCGGAGCCACCTACGAGCAGTACTTC
J gene: TRBJ2-1; D gene: -; clone size: -; V gene: TRBV9; CDR3 protein: CASSVDHSDMNEQFF; CDR3 DNA: TGTGCCAGCAGCGTAGACCATAGCGATATGAATGAGCAGTTCTTC
J gene: TRBJ1-6; D gene: -; clone size: -; V gene: TRBV5-4; CDR3 protein: CASSLEVTVNSPLHF; CDR3 DNA: TGTGCCAGCAGCTTGGAGGTGACAGTTAATTCACCCCTCCACTTT
J gene: TRBJ2-7; D gene: TRBD2; clone size: -; V gene: TRBV7-9; CDR3 protein: CASSSIPGGGEQYF; CDR3 DNA: TGTGCCAGCAGCTCGATACCGGGGGGAGGCGAGCAGTACTTC
J gene: TRBJ1-1; D gene: -; clone size: -; V gene: TRBV7-2; CDR3 protein: CASSLSGGVGTEAFF; CDR3 DNA: TGTGCCAGCAGCTTATCGGGGGGAGTGGGCACTGAAGCTTTCTTT
J gene: TRBJ2-2; D gene: TRBD1; clone size: -; V gene: TRBV5-1; CDR3 protein: CASSFSGQGGTGELFF; CDR3 DNA: TGCGCCAGCAGCTTTTCAGGACAGGGAGGAACCGGGGAGCTGTTTTTT
J gene: TRBJ2-5; D gene: TRBD2; clone size: -; V gene: TRBV7-7; CDR3 protein: CASSLNGGGREDEETQYF; CDR3 DNA: TGTGCCAGCAGCTTAAATGGGGGGGGACGGGAAGATGAAGAGACCCAGTACTTC
J gene: TRBJ1-4; D gene: -; clone size: -; V gene: TRBV5-8; CDR3 protein: CASSLGQGPTNEKLFF; CDR3 DNA: TGTGCCAGCAGCTTGGGGCAGGGGCCGACTAATGAAAAACTGTTTTTT
J gene: TRBJ1-2; D gene: TRBD1; clone size: -; V gene: TRBV7-2; CDR3 protein: CASTPGRLGRGDGYTF; CDR3 DNA: TGTGCCAGCACCCCTGGCAGACTGGGCAGGGGGGATGGCTACACCTTC
J gene: TRBJ2-7; D gene: -; clone size: -; V gene: TRBV7-2; CDR3 protein: CASSPRRAVNYEQYF; CDR3 DNA: TGTGCCAGCAGCCCCCGCCGAGCGGTGAACTACGAGCAGTACTTC
J gene: TRBJ2-3; D gene: TRBD2; clone size: -; V gene: TRBV5-1; CDR3 protein: CASSLPPFSGSRGDTQYF; CDR3 DNA: TGCGCCAGCAGCTTGCCTCCCTTTAGCGGGAGTAGAGGAGATACGCAGTATTTT
J gene: TRBJ2-3; D gene: TRBD1; clone size: -; V gene: TRBV19; CDR3 protein: CASSLNRGDTQYF; CDR3 DNA: TGTGCCAGTAGTCTTAACAGGGGAGATACGCAGTATTTT
J gene: TRBJ1-1; D gene: -; clone size: -; V gene: TRBV4-3; CDR3 protein: CASSQARQSVEAFF; CDR3 DNA: TGCGCCAGCAGCCAAGCGCGGCAGTCGGTTGAAGCTTTCTTT
J gene: TRBJ2-3; D gene: -; clone size: -; V gene: TRBV7-7; CDR3 protein: CASSIGPAADTQYF; CDR3 DNA: TGTGCCAGCAGCATTGGACCAGCGGCAGATACGCAGTATTTT
J gene: TRBJ2-2; D gene: -; clone size: -; V gene: TRBV30; CDR3 protein: CAWRPGGSTGELFF; CDR3 DNA: TGTGCCTGGAGACCTGGAGGGTCCACCGGGGAGCTGTTTTTT
J gene: TRBJ1-4; D gene: TRBD1; clone size: -; V gene: TRBV30; CDR3 protein: CAWSVRGQGGEKLFF; CDR3 DNA: TGTGCCTGGAGTGTCAGGGGGCAGGGAGGTGAAAAACTGTTTTTT
J gene: TRBJ2-3; D gene: -; clone size: -; V gene: TRBV24-1; CDR3 protein: CATSDPIDSRAPDTQYF; CDR3 DNA: TGTGCCACCAGTGATCCTATTGACAGTCGGGCCCCAGATACGCAGTATTTT
J gene: TRBJ1-6; D gene: -; clone size: -; V gene: TRBV5-5; CDR3 protein: CASSLAYNSPLHF; CDR3 DNA: TGTGCCAGCAGCTTAGCTTATAATTCACCCCTCCACTTT
J gene: TRBJ1-3; D gene: -; clone size: -; V gene: TRBV20-1; CDR3 protein: CSASGLQGFSGNTIYF; CDR3 DNA: TGCAGTGCCAGTGGGCTACAGGGATTCTCTGGAAACACCATATATTTT
J gene: TRBJ1-4; D gene: TRBD1; clone size: -; V gene: TRBV5-1; CDR3 protein: CASSPLGQGQRGEKLFF; CDR3 DNA: TGCGCCAGCAGCCCTCTCGGACAGGGGCAAAGAGGTGAAAAACTGTTTTTT
J gene: TRBJ1-1; D gene: TRBD1; clone size: -; V gene: TRBV10-3; CDR3 protein: CAISEIDRGRTEAFF; CDR3 DNA: TGTGCCATCAGTGAGATTGACAGGGGGAGGACTGAAGCTTTCTTT
J gene: TRBJ2-3; D gene: TRBD1; clone size: -; V gene: TRBV5-1; CDR3 protein: CASSSTGGADTQYF; CDR3 DNA: TGCGCCAGCAGCTCGACAGGGGGAGCAGATACGCAGTATTTT
J gene: TRBJ2-3; D gene: TRBD2; clone size: -; V gene: TRBV2; CDR3 protein: CASSPGLESDTQYF; CDR3 DNA: TGTGCCAGCAGCCCAGGACTAGAATCAGATACGCAGTATTTT
J gene: TRBJ1-5; D gene: -; clone size: -; V gene: TRBV7-6; CDR3 protein: CASSLEGAGINQPQHF; CDR3 DNA: TGTGCCAGCAGCTTAGAAGGGGCAGGGATCAATCAGCCCCAGCATTTT
J gene: TRBJ2-2; D gene: -; clone size: -; V gene: TRBV12-5; CDR3 protein: CASGLPWELFF; CDR3 DNA: TGTGCTAGTGGTCTCCCCTGGGAGCTGTTTTTT
J gene: TRBJ2-5; D gene: -; clone size: -; V gene: TRBV5-8; CDR3 protein: CASSLQGETQYF; CDR3 DNA: TGTGCCAGCAGCTTGCAGGGGGAGACCCAGTACTTC
J gene: TRBJ1-5; D gene: -; clone size: -; V gene: TRBV27; CDR3 protein: CASSPDRDQPQHF; CDR3 DNA: TGTGCCAGCAGCCCGGACAGAGATCAGCCCCAGCATTTT
J gene: TRBJ1-6; D gene: -; clone size: -; V gene: TRBV5-1; CDR3 protein: CASSLGDNSPLHF; CDR3 DNA: TGCGCCAGCAGCTTAGGGGATAATTCACCCCTCCACTTT
J gene: TRBJ2-5; D gene: -; clone size: -; V gene: TRBV21-1; CDR3 protein: CASSNRVGDNETQYF; CDR3 DNA: TGTGCCAGCAGCAACCGGGTAGGGGACAACGAGACCCAGTACTTC
J gene: TRBJ2-3; D gene: TRBD2; clone size: -; V gene: TRBV27; CDR3 protein: CASSLSGGLKEQYF; CDR3 DNA: TGTGCCAGCAGTTTATCGGGGGGGTTGAAGGAGCAGTATTTT
J gene: TRBJ2-7; D gene: TRBD1; clone size: once; V gene: TRBV5-1; CDR3 protein: CASSLARVGQGDGEQYF; CDR3 DNA: TGCGCCAGCAGCTTGGCCCGGGTGGGACAGGGGGATGGCGAGCAGTACTTC
J gene: TRBJ2-3; D gene: TRBD2; clone size: -; V gene: TRBV30; CDR3 protein: CAWSRLAGGRIDTQYF; CDR3 DNA: TGTGCCTGGAGTCGACTAGCGGGGGGGAGGATAGATACGCAGTATTTT
J gene: TRBJ1-1; D gene: -; clone size: -; V gene: TRBV27; CDR3 protein: CASSPQGGGLIEAFF; CDR3 DNA: TGTGCCAGCAGTCCGCAGGGAGGCGGATTAATTGAAGCTTTCTTT
J gene: TRBJ1-1; D gene: -; clone size: -; V gene: TRBV7-2; CDR3 protein: CASSPREGRGATEAFF; CDR3 DNA: TGTGCCAGCAGCCCCCGGGAGGGGAGGGGGGCAACTGAAGCTTTCTTT
J gene: TRBJ1-2; D gene: -; clone size: -; V gene: TRBV30; CDR3 protein: CAWSPMGGDWGYTF; CDR3 DNA: TGTGCCTGGAGCCCTATGGGGGGGGACTGGGGCTACACCTTC
J gene: TRBJ2-7; D gene: -; clone size: -; V gene: TRBV10-3; CDR3 protein: CATATSSGEQYF; CDR3 DNA: TGTGCCACGGCGACTAGTTCGGGCGAGCAGTACTTC
J gene: TRBJ2-1; D gene: TRBD2; clone size: -; V gene: TRBV27; CDR3 protein: CASSLLGLADDNEQFF; CDR3 DNA: TGTGCCAGCAGTTTATTGGGACTAGCGGATGACAATGAGCAGTTCTTC
J gene: TRBJ1-2; D gene: -; clone size: -; V gene: TRBV5-8; CDR3 protein: CASTLTVNRLANYGYTF; CDR3 DNA: TGTGCCAGCACATTGACTGTAAATCGGTTAGCTAACTATGGCTACACCTTC
J gene: TRBJ2-5; D gene: -; clone size: once; V gene: TRBV9; CDR3 protein: CASSITSQETQYF; CDR3 DNA: TGTGCCAGCAGCATTACTTCCCAAGAGACCCAGTACTTC